These 8 T cell receptor beta chains share one sample of origin, sequenced in a study of blood T cell repertoires in COVID-19. Method: immunoSEQ multiplex PCR; TCRdb's copy keeps in-frame clones and lacks some. The sample includes under 300,000 clones, 80% to 90% of them seen just once. Material: PBMCs or T cells enriched from blood (not recorded which). These receptors came from a young woman who had recovered from COVID-19.

This clone was counted a single time. The gene calls are TRBV29-1 and TRBJ2-1, with a weak D call TRBD2 (6 bases). This CDR3 has 14 residues. V was shortened by 4 bases and J by 2 bases, with 12 bases between the two germline ends. The germline V gene has CDR1 SQVTM and CDR2 ANQGSEA. CDR3 amino acids: CSVVAGPTYNEQFF. CDR3 coding DNA: TGCAGCGTTGTCGCGGGGCCCACCTACAATGAGCAGTTCTTC.

The rearrangement links TRBV5-1 to TRBJ2-2, with unresolved D. CDR1 is SGHRS, CDR2 YFSETQ, per germline. The CDR3 consists of 15 residues. Trimming shortened V by 4 bases and J by 4 bases, and 14 bases separated the two germline ends. Here the CDR3 DNA reads TGCGCCAGCAGCCCGATCAAGTCAGGCACCGGGGAGCTGTTTTTT. It is translated as CASSPIKSGTGELFF. Complete variable domain (other parts from reference TRBV5-1 and TRBJ2-2): KAGVTQTPRYLIKTRGQQVTLSCSPISGHRSVSWYQQTPGQGLQFLFEYFSETQRNKGNFPGRFSGRQFSNSRSEMNVSTLELGDSALYLCASSPIKSGTGELFFGEGSRLTVL.

The V call is TRBV5-1, the J call TRBJ1-1; no clear D gene. The V and J ends lost 0 bases and 1 base respectively, with 13 bases between them. The germline gives CDR1 SGHRS, CDR2 YFSETQ. The CDR3 covers 16 residues. For the CDR3, the DNA is TGCGCCAGCAGCTTGGCCGGTGTGGAGGAGAACACTGAAGCTTTCTTT. Translation gives CASSLAGVEENTEAFF.

The J gene is TRBJ2-5, the V gene TRBV25-1; 8 positions agree with TRBD2. Germline CDR1 is MGHDK and CDR2 is SYGVNS. The V and J ends lost 4 bases and 5 bases, in that order; junction bases with no gene match: 12. The CDR3 consists of 16 residues. CDR3 sequence: CASSGSGTSVMETQYF. The CDR3 DNA reads TGTGCCAGCAGTGGATCCGGGACTAGTGTTATGGAGACCCAGTACTTC.

The chain has TRBV29-1 and TRBJ1-4, with D perhaps matching TRBD1 (5 bases). Trimming removed 4 bases at V and 7 bases at J, with 13 bases between. Looked up from germline, CDR1 is SQVTM and CDR2 is ANQGSEA. The CDR3 runs 13 residues. The DNA for the CDR3 is TGCAGCGTTGGAGGCATCGGGGGTGAAAAACTGTTTTTT. It encodes CSVGGIGGEKLFF.

The chain has TRBV27 and TRBJ2-1, with 7 bases fitting TRBD1. The CDR3 has 13 residues. In germline, CDR1 is MNHEY, CDR2 SMNVEV (reference sequence). J lost 5 bases, V lost 4 bases, and 2 bases had no gene match. CDR3 nucleotides: TGTGCCAGCAGTTACAGGGGAAACAATGAGCAGTTCTTC. Translated: CASSYRGNNEQFF.

The chain couples TRBV27 to TRBJ1-5; TRBD1 might be the D (5 bases). The V gene lost 6 bases and the J gene lost 4 bases, with 13 bases spanning the gap. This CDR3 is 14 amino acids long. Per the germline V gene, CDR1 is MNHEY and CDR2 is SMNVEV (reference sequence). DNA for the CDR3: TGTGCCAGCAGCCTGAAGGGGTTAAATCAGCCCCAGCATTTT. It translates to CASSLKGLNQPQHF.

This chain links TRBV7-6 with TRBJ2-7; D possibly corresponds to TRBD2 (5 bases). V dropped 1 base and J dropped 3 bases, with 13 bases sitting between them. Germline CDR1 is SGHVS and CDR2 is FNYEAQ. This CDR3 is 15 amino acids long. The CDR3 region is CASSLGWQEGYEQYF. CDR3 DNA sequence: TGTGCCAGCAGCTTAGGCTGGCAAGAGGGCTACGAGCAGTACTTC.